The 8 T cell receptor beta chains given below trace back to one sample, sequenced in a study of beta chain features in type 1 diabetes listed by TCRdb under 2018. Overall study outcomes, separate from this receptor: Type 1 diabetes patients showed a moderate but significant shortening of TCRB CDR3 length in all four CD4+ subsets.

No antigens are known for them. Libraries were made using the immunoSEQ multiplex PCR assay. All of the isolated RNA was reverse transcribed with the High Capacity cDNA Reverse Transcription Kit, so expressed TCRB transcripts were sequenced. What TCRdb holds here is the immuneACCESS table cut down to in-frame rearrangements. Part of the clones is not present; checked against another copy, under half of the missing clones reflect an unresolved V gene, and the others are unexplained. The sample table lists roughly 280,000 clones, approximately 25% of them with a count of one. Of the sample, around 0.013% falls within the top ten clones. Sequenced: naive CD4+ T cells from blood. Per the publication, the cell subset or site label means: true naive CD4+ T cells. These TCRs come from a woman aged 30 to 39 with type 1 diabetes.

This clone turned up a few times. One end of the junction fails to match germline, which may point to a read error. The V call is TRBV7-9, the J call TRBJ2-2; D gene uncertain. Germline-derived CDR1 and CDR2 are SEHNR and FQNEAQ (reference sequence). The CDR3 loop spans 13 amino acids. The CDR3 reads CASTLAFGGELFF. CDR3 sequence (DNA): TGTGCCAGCACCTTAGCCTTCGGCGGGGAGCTGTTTTTT. The entire variable domain, with the rest obtained from reference TRBV7-9 and TRBJ2-2, is as follows: DTGVSQNPRHKITKRGQNVTFRCDPISEHNRLYWYRQTLGQGPEFLTYFQNEAQLEKSRLLSDRFSAERPKGSFSTLEIQRTEQGDSAMYLCASTLAFGGELFFGEGSRLTVL.

This clone has just a few counts. The V call is TRBV18, the J call TRBJ1-2, with a weak D call TRBD1 (5 bases). Trimming removed 3 bases at V and 3 bases at J, with 14 bases between. This CDR3 region has 15 residues. Germline V gene lookup returns CDR1 KGHSH and CDR2 LQKENI. As DNA, the CDR3 is TGTGCCAGCTCACCGTCGGGGGGTTTTGACTATGGCTACACCTTC. It encodes CASSPSGGFDYGYTF.

The chain carries TRBV10-3 and TRBJ2-5; D perhaps matches TRBD1 (5 bases). Trimming stripped 6 bases from V and 5 bases from J, with 13 bases between. Germline V gene data show CDR1 as ENHRY and CDR2 as SYGVKD. This CDR3 contains 13 residues. CDR3 loop: CAIRTQGLETQYF. The CDR3 DNA reads TGTGCCATCAGGACCCAGGGCTTGGAGACCCAGTACTTC.

The chain carries TRBV7-9 and TRBJ2-1, with D perhaps matching TRBD1 (6 bases). The length of the CDR3 is 16 residues. Per the germline V gene, CDR1 is SEHNR and CDR2 is FQNEAQ (reference sequence). Trimming stripped 5 bases from V and 5 bases from J, with 19 bases between. DNA of the CDR3: TGTGCCAGCAGCCCTAGGGGGACCTATTTAAACAATGAGCAGTTCTTC. It encodes CASSPRGTYLNNEQFF. The variable domain in full, completed from reference TRBV7-9 and TRBJ2-1, reads DTGVSQNPRHKITKRGQNVTFRCDPISEHNRLYWYRQTLGQGPEFLTYFQNEAQLEKSRLLSDRFSAERPKGSFSTLEIQRTEQGDSAMYLCASSPRGTYLNNEQFFGPGTRLTVL.

The chain uses TRBV19 and TRBJ2-5; perhaps TRBD2 as D (6 bases). V lost 5 bases to trimming and J lost 1 base, with 11 bases between them. Germline V gene sequence: CDR1 LNHDA, CDR2 SQIVND (reference sequence). CDR3 length: 14 amino acids. The CDR3 spells CASSPRETQETQYF. The CDR3 coding sequence is TGTGCCAGTAGTCCCCGGGAGACCCAAGAGACCCAGTACTTC. The full variable domain, its missing parts supplied by reference TRBV19 and TRBJ2-5, is DGGITQSPKYLFRKEGQNVTLSCEQNLNHDAMYWYRQDPGQGLRLIYYSQIVNDFQKGDIAEGYSVSREKKESFPLTVTSAQKNPTAFYLCASSPRETQETQYFGPGTRLLVL.

The gene calls are TRBV5-1 and TRBJ2-5; no clear D gene. The V gene lost 1 base and the J gene lost 5 bases, with 9 bases spanning the gap. CDR1 is SGHRS, CDR2 YFSETQ, per germline. The CDR3 is 13 residues long. The CDR3 protein is CASSLSVAETQYF. The CDR3 DNA reads as TGCGCCAGCAGCTTGTCGGTAGCCGAGACCCAGTACTTC.

This clone showed up just a few times. This chain uses TRBV7-2 with TRBJ2-3; no firm D call. Per germline, CDR1 SGHTA and CDR2 FQGNSA. The V gene lost 1 base and the J gene lost 0 bases, with 8 bases spanning the gap. This CDR3 has 15 residues. The chain's CDR3 is CASSLVAVSTDTQYF. The DNA for the CDR3 is TGTGCCAGCAGCTTAGTGGCAGTTAGCACAGATACGCAGTATTTT. Full variable domain (rest looked up from reference TRBV7-2 and TRBJ2-3): GAGVSQSPSNKVTEKGKDVELRCDPISGHTALYWYRQSLGQGLEFLIYFQGNSAPDKSGLPSDRFSAERTGGSVSTLTIQRTQQEDSAVYLCASSLVAVSTDTQYFGPGTRLTVL.

This clone was seen a handful of times. V gene TRBV5-1 combines with J gene TRBJ2-2; 13 bases match TRBD2. J gave up 7 bases and V 4 bases, and 4 bases lay outside the gene matches. This CDR3 spans 15 amino acids. The germline V gene encodes CDR1 SGHRS and CDR2 YFSETQ. CDR3 region: CASSPGLAGNGELFF. The CDR3 DNA reads TGCGCCAGCAGCCCGGGACTAGCGGGAAACGGGGAGCTGTTTTTT. Full variable domain (missing parts from reference TRBV5-1 and TRBJ2-2): KAGVTQTPRYLIKTRGQQVTLSCSPISGHRSVSWYQQTPGQGLQFLFEYFSETQRNKGNFPGRFSGRQFSNSRSEMNVSTLELGDSALYLCASSPGLAGNGELFFGEGSRLTVL.